This TCR beta chain was found in a study of T cells after yellow fever vaccination. Study in general: Each low-cell-number fraction was prepared by means of SMART-Seq v4 Ultra Low Input.

Concerning this clonotype itself: The target antigen is unknown.

This CDR3 is 15 amino acids long. Germline values: CDR1 MNHEY, CDR2 SMNVEV (reference sequence). V shed 6 bases and J 8 bases; nucleotides not matched to a gene: 11. General observations from the study: Secondary responses were weaker yet peaked faster, day 5 versus 15.

TCRdb analysed the 5' RACE reads with MiXCR anew, one entry per CDR3 protein. Here the sample spans 95,000 to 100,000 distinct CDR3 sequences, under 6.5% being singletons. V is TRBV27 and J is TRBJ1-4; 8 nucleotides align to TRBD1. The origin of this receptor is a man aged 18 to 35 who received the YFV17D yellow fever vaccine. The sample consisted of CD8+ T cells sorted from PBMCs, taken 10 days after the yellow fever booster vaccination. In DNA form, the CDR3 reads TGTGCCAGCAGCACCCCGACAGGGGTTAAAGAAAAACTGTTTTTT. Translated: CASSTPTGVKEKLFF.